These 15 T cell receptor beta chains came from one sample sequenced in a study of blood T cell repertoires in COVID-19. Some clones are missing from TCRdb's copy, which holds only in-frame ones; the method was immunoSEQ multiplex PCR. The sample has some 400,000 clones; 70% to 90% are singletons. Sequenced: peripheral blood. Source of these receptors: a human donor in a cohort sampled during active COVID-19.

This sequence joins TRBV6-5 and TRBJ2-1; TRBD2 matches at 13 bases. J was trimmed by 10 bases and V by 3 bases; bases with no gene match: 6. The CDR3 has 15 residues. Germline-derived CDR1 and CDR2 are MNHEY and SVGAGI. The CDR3 bases are TGTGCCAGCAGTTATCTCGGGACTAGCGGGACAGAGCAGTTCTTC. Its translation: CASSYLGTSGTEQFF.

A word on this clone: Other DNA sequences in this sample translate to the same CDR3. V usage is TRBV7-3 and J usage is TRBJ2-7; 9 bases align to TRBD1. The germline V gene encodes CDR1 SGHTA and CDR2 FQGTGA. The CDR3 sequence is 15 residues long. V was clipped by 3 bases and J by 1 base; unmatched bases: 4. CDR3 sequence: CASSLTGGSSYEQYF. DNA for the CDR3: TGTGCCAGCAGCTTGACAGGGGGAAGTTCCTACGAGCAGTACTTC.

The chain carries TRBV3-1 (or the pseudogene TRBV3-2) and TRBJ1-2, with D unresolved. CDR1 and CDR2 (germline): LGHDT, YNNKEL (reference sequence). V lost 1 base and J 1 base, leaving 16 bases between the germline ends. This CDR3 has 17 amino acids. This chain's CDR3 is CASSQGHSRRLNYGYTF. The CDR3 nucleotides read TGTGCCAGCAGCCAAGGACACAGCCGACGTCTTAACTATGGCTACACCTTC.

V gene TRBV5-8 combines with J gene TRBJ1-2; tentative D call: TRBD1 (5 bases). CDR3 length equals 15 residues. Germline loops: CDR1 SGHTS, CDR2 YDEGEE. V lost 1 base, J lost 3 bases, and 13 bases lay in between. DNA for the CDR3: TGTGCCAGCAGCTTGTCGCGGGGCACTCACTATGGCTACACCTTC. Its translation is CASSLSRGTHYGYTF.

The chain couples TRBV19 to TRBJ2-2; 10 bases line up with TRBD1. CDR1 and CDR2 from the germline V gene are LNHDA and SQIVND (reference sequence). With V trimmed by 9 bases and J by 4 bases, 14 bases remained unmatched. This CDR3 spans 17 amino acids. The CDR3 region is CASTVRDRGLSTGELFF. CDR3 in DNA: TGTGCCAGCACGGTGAGGGACAGGGGCTTGAGCACCGGGGAGCTGTTTTTT.

This chain connects TRBV19 to TRBJ2-7; TRBD1 aligns across 7 bases. The CDR3 covers 13 residues. Per the germline V gene, CDR1 is LNHDA and CDR2 is SQIVND (reference sequence). V dropped 3 bases and J dropped 6; count of bases not matched to a gene: 5. The CDR3 DNA is TGTGCCAGTAGTATGACAGGGAATGGCGAGCAGTACTTC. This translates into CASSMTGNGEQYF.

The CDR3: CASSIRQGAPNAPLNTEAFF. In DNA, the CDR3 is TGTGCCAGCAGCATCCGACAGGGGGCGCCGAACGCCCCGTTGAACACTGAAGCTTTCTTT. This chain connects TRBV5-5 to TRBJ1-1; 10 bases align to TRBD1. Germline V CDR1 and CDR2: SGHKS, YYEKEE (reference sequence). The CDR3 extends over 20 amino acids. J lost 0 bases, V lost 4 bases, and 18 bases had no gene match.

The rearrangement links TRBV7-6 to TRBJ2-3; 9 bases line up with TRBD2. V lost 1 base to trimming and J lost 3 bases; unmatched junction nucleotides: 5. The CDR3 consists of 16 residues. The germline gives CDR1 SGHVS, CDR2 FNYEAQ. DNA of the CDR3: TGTGCCAGCAGCTTAGTTAGCGGGAGTAGTACAGATACGCAGTATTTT. It encodes CASSLVSGSSTDTQYF.

This clone is a singleton in its sample. This chain joins TRBV3-1 (or the pseudogene TRBV3-2) and TRBJ2-1; 10 bases are a match to TRBD1. V trimming: 0 bases; J trimming: 4 bases; junction bases outside the gene matches: 3. The germline V gene has CDR1 LGHDT and CDR2 YNNKEL (reference sequence). CDR3 length: 16 residues. The CDR3 DNA sequence: TGTGCCAGCAGCCAAGATCGGACAGGGGGGTACAATGAGCAGTTCTTC. Protein sequence: CASSQDRTGGYNEQFF.

The chain carries TRBV20-1 and TRBJ2-7, with TRBD2 matching over 9 bases. Trimming removed 3 bases from V and 2 bases from J; junction bases left unmatched: 8. Germline CDR1 DFQATT, CDR2 SNEGSKA (reference sequence). This CDR3 comprises 15 residues. For the CDR3, the DNA is TGCAGTGCTAGTGAGACTAGCGGAAGAACCTACGAGCAGTACTTC. This translates into CSASETSGRTYEQYF.

This chain uses TRBV28 with TRBJ2-7; 8 nucleotides agree with TRBD1. From germline, CDR1 is MDHEN and CDR2 SYDVKM. The CDR3 runs to 14 residues. V shed 7 bases, J shed 7 bases, and the junction held 12 bases outside the gene matches. CDR3 residues: CASTTADRAEEQYF. The CDR3 DNA follows: TGTGCCAGCACAACTGCGGACAGGGCTGAGGAGCAGTACTTC.

This chain connects TRBV11-1 to TRBJ2-5, with D possibly TRBD2 on 5 matching bases. The CDR3 covers 16 residues. V gave up 7 bases and J gave up 4 bases, with 22 bases separating them. The germline CDR1 and CDR2 sequences are SGHAT and FQDESV (reference sequence). CDR3 loop: CASTPRVRALGETQYF. As DNA, the CDR3 is TGTGCCAGCACCCCCCGTGTGAGGGCGTTGGGAGAGACCCAGTACTTC.

The chain combines TRBV27 with TRBJ2-1; D unresolved. V was clipped by 5 bases and J by 6 bases, with 11 bases between them. The CDR3 runs 13 residues. Per germline, CDR1 MNHEY and CDR2 SMNVEV (reference sequence). CDR3 protein: CASSPRLGNEQFF. CDR3 coding DNA: TGTGCCAGCAGTCCGCGACTCGGCAATGAGCAGTTCTTC.

This clone has a handful of counts. V and J are TRBV9 and TRBJ1-1, with a tentative D call TRBD1 (6 bases). The germline V and J ends were trimmed by 0 bases and 10 bases, with 13 bases remaining between them. The CDR3 is made up of 13 amino acids. From germline, CDR1 is SGDLS and CDR2 YYNGEE. CDR3: CASSVADSGGAFF. Here the CDR3 DNA reads TGTGCCAGCAGCGTAGCGGACAGTGGGGGAGCTTTCTTT. Full variable domain (rest looked up from reference TRBV9 and TRBJ1-1): DSGVTQTPKHLITATGQRVTLRCSPRSGDLSVYWYQQSLDQGLQFLIQYYNGEERAKGNILERFSAQQFPDLHSELNLSSLELGDSALYFCASSVADSGGAFFGQGTRLTVV.

The rearrangement joins TRBV15 to TRBJ2-3; a possible D gene is TRBD2 (5 bases). Trimming took 1 base from V and 0 from J, leaving 23 bases between them. This CDR3 region has 20 residues. The germline gives CDR1 LNHNV, CDR2 YYDKDF (reference sequence). Here the CDR3 reads CATSRVELEIDLTSTDTQYF. The CDR3 nucleotides are TGTGCCACCAGCAGAGTTGAACTAGAGATTGATCTAACTAGCACAGATACGCAGTATTTT.